This TCR beta chain is from a study of blood T cell repertoires in COVID-19. Under the authors' procedure: Researchers report that nucleated cell counts were estimated from reference gene primer amplification. The protocol was immunoSEQ multiplex PCR, while the TCRdb copy is restricted to in-frame clones and leaves out a portion. V, J and clone size derive from that table, while D and trimming were established from the DNA sequence. The sample contains some 60,000 clones, more than 75% of which appear only once. The sequenced material came from peripheral blood. This receptor was identified in a man in his fifties or sixties with acute or convalescent COVID-19.

CDR3 amino acids: CASSETGRGYTF. The CDR3 DNA sequence: TGTGCCAGCAGTGAGACAGGGCGTGGCTACACCTTC. The J gene is TRBJ1-2, the V gene TRBV25-1, with 7 nucleotides matching TRBD1. The CDR3 extends over 12 amino acids. CDR1 is MGHDK, CDR2 SYGVNS, per germline. The junction had 2 bases not matched to a gene; V was cut back by 3 bases and J by 7 bases.